This T cell receptor (beta chain) appears in the sequencing data of a study of human T cells and chemical hapten exposure. The overall study: Patch tests put 0.01% DPC on the upper back, and the results were checked at 6 days. Study-level results: Alopecia affecting every donor means their immune response may not match healthy people's. The count of PT1 expanded TCRs correlated positively with patch test score.

About this clonotype itself: Its cognate antigen is unknown.

TCRdb independently ran MiXCR on the RACE reads; one entry per CDR3 protein. The sample lists around 300,000 distinct CDR3 sequences; 5% to 6.5% were seen once. Germline values: CDR1 DFQATT, CDR2 SNEGSKA (reference sequence). The trim removed 5 bases at V and 0 bases at J, leaving 4 bases unmatched. This CDR3 contains 15 residues. Documented time point: pre-sensitization, week 0. The treatment denotes: therapeutic diphenylcyclopropenone sensitization with weekly scalp DPC. The authors extracted total RNA from unfractionated whole blood. The sequence came from a young woman with alopecia areata. Some clones in this sample may be carry-over from other donors' samples. This material consisted of whole blood, taken in connection with sensitization to the hapten diphenylcyclopropenone (DPC). The chain combines TRBV20-1 with TRBJ2-3; 11 nucleotides agree with TRBD2. The CDR3 loop is CSASTSGTSTDTQYF. The CDR3 coding sequence is TGCAGTGCTTCGACTAGCGGGACTAGCACAGATACGCAGTATTTT.